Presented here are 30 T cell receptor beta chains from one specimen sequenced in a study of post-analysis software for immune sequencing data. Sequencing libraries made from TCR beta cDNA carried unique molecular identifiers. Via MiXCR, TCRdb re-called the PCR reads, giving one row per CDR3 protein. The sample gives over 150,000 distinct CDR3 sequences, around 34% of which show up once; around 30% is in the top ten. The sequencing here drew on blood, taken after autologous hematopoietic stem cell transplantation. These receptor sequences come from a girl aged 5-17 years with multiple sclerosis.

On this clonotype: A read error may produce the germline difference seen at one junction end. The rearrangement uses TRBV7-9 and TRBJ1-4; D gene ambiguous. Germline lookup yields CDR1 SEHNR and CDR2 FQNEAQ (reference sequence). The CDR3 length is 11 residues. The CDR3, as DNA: TGTGCCAGCAGCTTAGATACTAAACGGTTTTTT. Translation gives CASSLDTKRFF.

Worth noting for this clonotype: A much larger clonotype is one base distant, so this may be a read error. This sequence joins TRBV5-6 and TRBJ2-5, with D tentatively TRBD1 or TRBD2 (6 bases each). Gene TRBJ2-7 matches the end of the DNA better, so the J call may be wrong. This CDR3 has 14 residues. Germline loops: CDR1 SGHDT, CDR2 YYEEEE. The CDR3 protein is CASSLVGGGNEQYF. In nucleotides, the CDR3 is TGTGCCAGCAGCTTGGTCGGGGGCGGGAACGAGCAGTACTTC.

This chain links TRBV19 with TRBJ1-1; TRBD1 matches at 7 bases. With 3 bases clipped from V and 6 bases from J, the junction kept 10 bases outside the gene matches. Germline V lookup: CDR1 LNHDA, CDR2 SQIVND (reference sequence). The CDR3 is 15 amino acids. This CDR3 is CASSIDRVGVSEAFF. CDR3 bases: TGTGCCAGTAGTATTGACAGGGTCGGTGTATCTGAAGCTTTCTTT.

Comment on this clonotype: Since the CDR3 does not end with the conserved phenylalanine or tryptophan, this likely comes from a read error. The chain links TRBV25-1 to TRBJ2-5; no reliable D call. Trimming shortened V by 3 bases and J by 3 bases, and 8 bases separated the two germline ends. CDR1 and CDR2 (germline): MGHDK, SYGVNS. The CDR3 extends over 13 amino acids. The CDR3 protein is CASSEVGKETQYC. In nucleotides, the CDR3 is TGTGCCAGCAGTGAGGTCGGAAAAGAGACCCAGTACTGC.

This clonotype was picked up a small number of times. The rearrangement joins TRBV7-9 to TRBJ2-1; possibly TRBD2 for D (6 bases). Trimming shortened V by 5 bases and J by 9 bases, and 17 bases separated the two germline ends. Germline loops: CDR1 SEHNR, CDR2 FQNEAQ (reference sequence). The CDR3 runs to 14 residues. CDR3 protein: CASSPALALGEQFF. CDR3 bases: TGTGCCAGCAGCCCAGCGCTAGCGTTGGGTGAGCAGTTCTTC.

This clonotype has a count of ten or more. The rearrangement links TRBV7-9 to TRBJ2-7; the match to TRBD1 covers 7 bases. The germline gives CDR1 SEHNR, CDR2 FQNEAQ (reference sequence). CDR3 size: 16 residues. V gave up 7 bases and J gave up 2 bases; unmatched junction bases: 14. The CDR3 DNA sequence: TGTGCCAGCACTCAACAAGCCGGGACAGTAACCTACGAGCAGTACTTC. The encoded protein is CASTQQAGTVTYEQYF. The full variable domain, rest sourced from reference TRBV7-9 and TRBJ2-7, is DTGVSQNPRHKITKRGQNVTFRCDPISEHNRLYWYRQTLGQGPEFLTYFQNEAQLEKSRLLSDRFSAERPKGSFSTLEIQRTEQGDSAMYLCASTQQAGTVTYEQYFGPGTRLTVT.

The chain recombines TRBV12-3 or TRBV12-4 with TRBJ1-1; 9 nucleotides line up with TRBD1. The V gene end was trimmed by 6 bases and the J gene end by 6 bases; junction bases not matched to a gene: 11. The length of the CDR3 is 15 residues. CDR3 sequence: CASRLLGTGSAEAFF. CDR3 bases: TGTGCCAGCAGGCTATTAGGGACAGGGAGCGCTGAAGCTTTCTTT.

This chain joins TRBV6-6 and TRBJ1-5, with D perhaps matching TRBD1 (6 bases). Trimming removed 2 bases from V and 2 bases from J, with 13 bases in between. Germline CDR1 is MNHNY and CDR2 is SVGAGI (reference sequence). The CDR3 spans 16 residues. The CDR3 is CASSYNSRGGNQPQHF. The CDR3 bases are TGTGCCAGCAGTTACAATTCCAGGGGTGGCAATCAGCCCCAGCATTTT.

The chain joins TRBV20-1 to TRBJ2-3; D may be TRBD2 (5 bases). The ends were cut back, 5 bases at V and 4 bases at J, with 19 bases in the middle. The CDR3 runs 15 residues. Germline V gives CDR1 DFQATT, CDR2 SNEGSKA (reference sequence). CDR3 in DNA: TGCAGTGCTCAAGCATATCAATCCGGGGCAGATACGCAGTATTTT. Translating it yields CSAQAYQSGADTQYF.

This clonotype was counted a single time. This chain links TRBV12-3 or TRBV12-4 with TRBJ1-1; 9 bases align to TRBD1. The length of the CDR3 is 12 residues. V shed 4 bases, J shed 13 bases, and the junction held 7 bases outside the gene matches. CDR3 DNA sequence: TGTGCCAGCAGTTCTGGACAGGGGCCAGGTTTCTTT. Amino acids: CASSSGQGPGFF.

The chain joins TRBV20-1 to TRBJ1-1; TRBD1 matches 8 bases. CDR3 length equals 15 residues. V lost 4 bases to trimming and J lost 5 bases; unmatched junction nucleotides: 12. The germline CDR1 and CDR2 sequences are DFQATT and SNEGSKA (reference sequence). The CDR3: CSAMEPRGLLTEAFF. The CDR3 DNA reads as TGCAGTGCTATGGAACCCAGGGGGCTCTTAACTGAAGCTTTCTTT.

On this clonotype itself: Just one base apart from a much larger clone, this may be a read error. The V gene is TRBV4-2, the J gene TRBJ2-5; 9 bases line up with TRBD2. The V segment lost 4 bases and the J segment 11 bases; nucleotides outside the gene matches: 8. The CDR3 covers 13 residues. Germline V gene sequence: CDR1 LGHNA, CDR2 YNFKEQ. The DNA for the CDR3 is TGTGCCAGCAGCCCCCGACTAGCGGATGAGCAGTACTTC. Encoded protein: CASSPRLADEQYF.

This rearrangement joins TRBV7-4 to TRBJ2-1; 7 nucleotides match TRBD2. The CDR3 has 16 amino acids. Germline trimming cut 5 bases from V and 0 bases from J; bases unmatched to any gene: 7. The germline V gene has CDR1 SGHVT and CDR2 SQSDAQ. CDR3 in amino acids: CASSILARSSYNEQFF. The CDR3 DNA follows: TGTGCCAGCAGCATACTAGCGCGCAGCTCCTACAATGAGCAGTTCTTC.

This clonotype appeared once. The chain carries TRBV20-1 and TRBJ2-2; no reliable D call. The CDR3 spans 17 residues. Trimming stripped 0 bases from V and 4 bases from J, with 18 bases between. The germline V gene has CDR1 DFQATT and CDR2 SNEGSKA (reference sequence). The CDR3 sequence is CSARDRSPRRVTGELFF. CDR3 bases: TGCAGTGCTAGAGATCGGAGTCCCAGACGGGTCACCGGGGAGCTGTTTTTT.

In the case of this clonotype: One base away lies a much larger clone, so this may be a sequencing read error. The CDR3: CSVSWGASYEQYF. The CDR3 region has the DNA TGCAGCGTATCTTGGGGGGCCTCCTACGAGCAGTACTTC. This chain joins TRBV29-1 and TRBJ2-7; TRBD1 or TRBD2 may be the D gene (6 bases each). The CDR3 loop spans 13 amino acids. Germline loops: CDR1 SQVTM, CDR2 ANQGSEA. Trimming removed 6 bases from V and 0 bases from J, with 12 bases in between.

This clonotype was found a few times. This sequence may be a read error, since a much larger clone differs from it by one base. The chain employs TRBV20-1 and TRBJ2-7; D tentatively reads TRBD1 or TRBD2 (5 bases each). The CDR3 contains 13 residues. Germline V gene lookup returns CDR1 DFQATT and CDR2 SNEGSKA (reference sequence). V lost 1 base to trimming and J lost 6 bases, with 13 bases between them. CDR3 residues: CSARVRGRPEQYF. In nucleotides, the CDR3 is TGCAGTGCTAGAGTTCGGGGACGCCCCGAGCAGTACTTC.

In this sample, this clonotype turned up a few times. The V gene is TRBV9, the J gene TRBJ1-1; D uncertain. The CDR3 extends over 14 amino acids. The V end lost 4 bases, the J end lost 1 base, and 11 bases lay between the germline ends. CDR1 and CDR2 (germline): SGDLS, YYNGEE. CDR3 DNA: TGTGCCAGCAGCCCTGGACGGGAGAACACTGAAGCTTTCTTT. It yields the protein CASSPGRENTEAFF.

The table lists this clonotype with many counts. CDR3 bases: TGTGCCAGCAGGAGACAAGAGACCCAGTACTTC. The encoded protein is CASRRQETQYF. The chain is built from TRBV6-1 and TRBJ2-5; no clear D. Germline V gene sequence: CDR1 MNHNS, CDR2 SASEGT. V lost 6 bases, J lost 2 bases, and 4 bases lay in between. The CDR3 length is 11 residues.

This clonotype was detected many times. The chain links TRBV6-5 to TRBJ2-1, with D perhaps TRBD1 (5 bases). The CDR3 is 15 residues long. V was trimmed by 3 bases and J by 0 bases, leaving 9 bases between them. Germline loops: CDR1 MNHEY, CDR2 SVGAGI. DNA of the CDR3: TGTGCCAGCAGTTATAGTCAGGGCTCCTACAATGAGCAGTTCTTC. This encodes CASSYSQGSYNEQFF.

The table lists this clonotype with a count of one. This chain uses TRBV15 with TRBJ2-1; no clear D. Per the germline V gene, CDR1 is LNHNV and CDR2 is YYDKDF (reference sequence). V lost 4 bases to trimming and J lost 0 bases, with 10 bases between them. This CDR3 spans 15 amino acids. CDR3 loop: CATSIELSSYNEQFF. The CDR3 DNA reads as TGTGCCACCAGCATAGAATTGAGCTCCTACAATGAGCAGTTCTTC.

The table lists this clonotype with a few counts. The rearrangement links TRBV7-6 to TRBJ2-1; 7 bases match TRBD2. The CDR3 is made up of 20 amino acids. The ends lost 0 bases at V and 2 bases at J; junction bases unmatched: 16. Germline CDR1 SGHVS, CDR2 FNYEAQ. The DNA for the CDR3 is TGTGCCAGCAGCTTAGCGGCTAGCGGTTTCCCCCCTTGGACCTACAATGAGCAGTTCTTC. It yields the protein CASSLAASGFPPWTYNEQFF. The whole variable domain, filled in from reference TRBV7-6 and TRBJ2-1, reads GAGVSQSPRYKVTKRGQDVALRCDPISGHVSLYWYRQALGQGPEFLTYFNYEAQQDKSGLPNDRFSAERPEGSISTLTIQRTEQRDSAMYRCASSLAASGFPPWTYNEQFFGPGTRLTVL.

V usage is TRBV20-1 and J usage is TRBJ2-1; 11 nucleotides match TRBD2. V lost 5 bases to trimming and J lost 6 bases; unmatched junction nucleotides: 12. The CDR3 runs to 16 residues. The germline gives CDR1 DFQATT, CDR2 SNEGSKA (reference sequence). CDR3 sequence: CSAGPGLAEESNEQFF. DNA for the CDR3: TGCAGTGCTGGCCCGGGACTAGCGGAGGAGAGCAATGAGCAGTTCTTC.

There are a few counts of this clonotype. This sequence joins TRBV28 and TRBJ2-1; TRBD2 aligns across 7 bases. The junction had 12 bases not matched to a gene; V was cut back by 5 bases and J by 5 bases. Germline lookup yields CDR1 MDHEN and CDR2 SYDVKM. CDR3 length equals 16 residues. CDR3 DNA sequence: TGTGCCAGCAGTCCAGCGGGGAGGGCTTGGGACAATGAGCAGTTCTTC. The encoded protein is CASSPAGRAWDNEQFF.

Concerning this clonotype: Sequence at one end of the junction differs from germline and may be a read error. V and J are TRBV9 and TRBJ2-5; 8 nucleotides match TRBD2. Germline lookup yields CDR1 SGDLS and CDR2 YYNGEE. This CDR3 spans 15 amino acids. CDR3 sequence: CASSVASGRQGTQYF. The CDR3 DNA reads TGTGCCAGCAGCGTAGCGAGCGGGAGACAAGGGACCCAGTACTTC.

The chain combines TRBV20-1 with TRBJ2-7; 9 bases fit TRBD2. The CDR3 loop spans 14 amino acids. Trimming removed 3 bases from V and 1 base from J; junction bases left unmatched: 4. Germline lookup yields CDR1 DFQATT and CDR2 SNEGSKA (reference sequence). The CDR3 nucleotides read TGCAGTGCTAGCCACAGCGGGGGGTCCTACGAGCAGTACTTC. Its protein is CSASHSGGSYEQYF.

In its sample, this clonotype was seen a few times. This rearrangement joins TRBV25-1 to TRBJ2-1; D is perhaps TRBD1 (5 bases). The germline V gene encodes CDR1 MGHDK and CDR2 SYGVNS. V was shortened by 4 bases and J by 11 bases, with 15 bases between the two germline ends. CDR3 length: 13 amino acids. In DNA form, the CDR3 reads TGTGCCAGCAGTGTGGGCCGGCAGGGTAAGCAGTTCTTC. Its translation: CASSVGRQGKQFF.

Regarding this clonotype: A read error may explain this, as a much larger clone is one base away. CDR3 nucleotide sequence: TGTGCCAGCAGCCAAGATCGGGGTAGCTCCGAGCGGTACTTC. Its translation is CASSQDRGSSERYF. The gene calls are TRBV3-1 and TRBJ2-5; a weak D match, TRBD2 (5 bases). This CDR3 comprises 14 residues. Germline V gives CDR1 LGHDT, CDR2 YNNKEL (reference sequence). Deletions cut 0 bases from V and 13 bases from J, with 18 bases between.

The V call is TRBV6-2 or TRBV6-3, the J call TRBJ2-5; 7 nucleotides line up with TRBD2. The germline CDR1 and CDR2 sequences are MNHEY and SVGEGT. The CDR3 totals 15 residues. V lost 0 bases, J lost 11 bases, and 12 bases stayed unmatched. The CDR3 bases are TGTGCCAGCAGTTACTCGGCGGGAGTCGTAGGTGAGCAGTACTTC. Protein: CASSYSAGVVGEQYF.

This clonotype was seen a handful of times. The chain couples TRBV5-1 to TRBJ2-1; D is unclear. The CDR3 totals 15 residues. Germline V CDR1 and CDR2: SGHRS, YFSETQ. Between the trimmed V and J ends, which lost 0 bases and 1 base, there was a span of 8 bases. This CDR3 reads CASSLERVSYNEQFF. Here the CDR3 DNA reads TGCGCCAGCAGCTTGGAACGGGTTTCCTACAATGAGCAGTTCTTC.

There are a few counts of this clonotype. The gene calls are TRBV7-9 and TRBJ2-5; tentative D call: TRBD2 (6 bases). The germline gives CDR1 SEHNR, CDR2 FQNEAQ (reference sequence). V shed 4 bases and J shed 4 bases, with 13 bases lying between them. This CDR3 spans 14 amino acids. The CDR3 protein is CASSSQTRRETQYF. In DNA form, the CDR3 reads TGTGCCAGCAGCTCCCAGACTAGAAGAGAGACCCAGTACTTC. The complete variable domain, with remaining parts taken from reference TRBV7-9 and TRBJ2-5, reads DTGVSQNPRHKITKRGQNVTFRCDPISEHNRLYWYRQTLGQGPEFLTYFQNEAQLEKSRLLSDRFSAERPKGSFSTLEIQRTEQGDSAMYLCASSSQTRRETQYFGPGTRLLVL.